These T cell receptor beta chains were read from a single sample in a study of blood T cell repertoires in COVID-19. Only in-frame clones appear in the TCRdb table, and some are missing; sequencing was by immunoSEQ multiplex PCR. The sample holds about 240,000 clones, around 83% seen once. The sequencing sample was made of peripheral blood. The receptors were gathered from a man aged 25-45 years who had recovered from COVID-19. The conserved cysteine and the conserved F or W are not part of the CDR3 here. The order of the fields is CDR3 protein, clone size, CDR3 length, V gene. Size values are once, few and many counts, or a class for expanded clones, and some rows have none.

cdr3_aa: ASSLTGNSNQPQH
clone_size: .
cdr3_length: 13
v_call: TRBV27

cdr3_aa: AISESWERTQETQY
clone_size: .
cdr3_length: 14
v_call: TRBV10-3

cdr3_aa: ASSPLGGGGDGYT
clone_size: .
cdr3_length: 13
v_call: TRBV9

cdr3_aa: ASSLGGYYGYT
clone_size: .
cdr3_length: 11
v_call: TRBV7-9

cdr3_aa: ASGRTGDEQF
clone_size: .
cdr3_length: 10
v_call: TRBV6-6

cdr3_aa: AISETTGLTEAF
clone_size: .
cdr3_length: 12
v_call: TRBV10-3

cdr3_aa: SVGLRGREDSGNTIY
clone_size: .
cdr3_length: 15
v_call: TRBV29-1

cdr3_aa: ASSSVLAPQETQY
clone_size: .
cdr3_length: 13
v_call: TRBV7-7

cdr3_aa: ASSQGKGRDTDTQY
clone_size: .
cdr3_length: 14
v_call: TRBV3-1/TRBV3-2

cdr3_aa: AIRDRGEDSPLH
clone_size: once
cdr3_length: 12
v_call: TRBV10-3

cdr3_aa: ASSLGTGWDEQY
clone_size: .
cdr3_length: 12
v_call: TRBV5-1

cdr3_aa: ASSKGVGVSYEQY
clone_size: .
cdr3_length: 13
v_call: TRBV7-2

cdr3_aa: ASSQLAGGSTDTQY
clone_size: .
cdr3_length: 14
v_call: TRBV3-1/TRBV3-2

cdr3_aa: ASSEFEGRDIQY
clone_size: .
cdr3_length: 12
v_call: TRBV2

cdr3_aa: ASRGDRANYGYT
clone_size: .
cdr3_length: 12
v_call: TRBV3-1/TRBV3-2

cdr3_aa: ASSPGTGVQETQY
clone_size: .
cdr3_length: 13
v_call: TRBV3-1/TRBV3-2

cdr3_aa: ASSPGQDSTETQY
clone_size: .
cdr3_length: 13
v_call: TRBV18

cdr3_aa: ASSTGYDNQPQH
clone_size: once
cdr3_length: 12
v_call: TRBV19

cdr3_aa: ASSDRQGATEAF
clone_size: .
cdr3_length: 12
v_call: TRBV5-4

cdr3_aa: ASSIVGGEDEQY
clone_size: .
cdr3_length: 12
v_call: TRBV19

cdr3_aa: ASSQEDGGANVLT
clone_size: .
cdr3_length: 13
v_call: TRBV2

cdr3_aa: ASSLNPLWGGDTQY
clone_size: .
cdr3_length: 14
v_call: TRBV7-3

cdr3_aa: ASSPPVAGPSTDTQY
clone_size: .
cdr3_length: 15
v_call: TRBV18

cdr3_aa: ATLGDRGGRNTEAF
clone_size: .
cdr3_length: 14
v_call: TRBV19

cdr3_aa: ASSRGQKESYGYT
clone_size: .
cdr3_length: 13
v_call: TRBV3-1/TRBV3-2

cdr3_aa: ASSQPGRTGGNGYT
clone_size: .
cdr3_length: 14
v_call: TRBV3-1/TRBV3-2

cdr3_aa: AISGTTGGGGNTIY
clone_size: .
cdr3_length: 14
v_call: TRBV10-3

cdr3_aa: ASNPSVGGSYNEQF
clone_size: .
cdr3_length: 14
v_call: TRBV19

cdr3_aa: AEEVSGNTIY
clone_size: few
cdr3_length: 10
v_call: TRBV11-2

cdr3_aa: ASSLNWRPQH
clone_size: .
cdr3_length: 10
v_call: TRBV7-7

cdr3_aa: ASSLLGQEVVAGELF
clone_size: .
cdr3_length: 15
v_call: TRBV7-3

cdr3_aa: ASNDRGQETQY
clone_size: .
cdr3_length: 11
v_call: TRBV2

cdr3_aa: ASSLARQGETQY
clone_size: few
cdr3_length: 12
v_call: TRBV5-1

cdr3_aa: ASSSMAGGLQETQY
clone_size: .
cdr3_length: 14
v_call: TRBV4-1

cdr3_aa: ASRTSGGINEQF
clone_size: .
cdr3_length: 12
v_call: TRBV11-2

cdr3_aa: ASSLPGGVSSYNEQF
clone_size: .
cdr3_length: 15
v_call: TRBV4-1

cdr3_aa: ASSIAGPAVTYEQY
clone_size: .
cdr3_length: 14
v_call: TRBV5-1

cdr3_aa: ASTPGPGLNEKLF
clone_size: .
cdr3_length: 13
v_call: TRBV7-9

cdr3_aa: ATARDSTNEKLF
clone_size: .
cdr3_length: 12
v_call: TRBV6-1

cdr3_aa: ASSLQTGITDTQY
clone_size: .
cdr3_length: 13
v_call: TRBV11-2

cdr3_aa: ASSPRQGSANEQY
clone_size: once
cdr3_length: 13
v_call: TRBV18

cdr3_aa: ASSHRSGGYT
clone_size: .
cdr3_length: 10
v_call: TRBV12-3/TRBV12-4